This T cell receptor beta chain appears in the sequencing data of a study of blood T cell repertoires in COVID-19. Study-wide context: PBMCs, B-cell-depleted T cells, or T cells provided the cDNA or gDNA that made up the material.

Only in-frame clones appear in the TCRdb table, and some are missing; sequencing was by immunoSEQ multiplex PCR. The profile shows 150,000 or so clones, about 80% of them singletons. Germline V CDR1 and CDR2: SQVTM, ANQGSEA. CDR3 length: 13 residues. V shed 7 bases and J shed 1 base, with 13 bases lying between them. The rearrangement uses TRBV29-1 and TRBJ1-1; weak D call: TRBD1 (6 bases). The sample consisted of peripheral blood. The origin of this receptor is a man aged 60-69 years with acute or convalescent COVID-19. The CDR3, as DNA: TGCAGCGCCCGGACAGACCAGAACACTGAAGCTTTCTTT. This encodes CSARTDQNTEAFF.